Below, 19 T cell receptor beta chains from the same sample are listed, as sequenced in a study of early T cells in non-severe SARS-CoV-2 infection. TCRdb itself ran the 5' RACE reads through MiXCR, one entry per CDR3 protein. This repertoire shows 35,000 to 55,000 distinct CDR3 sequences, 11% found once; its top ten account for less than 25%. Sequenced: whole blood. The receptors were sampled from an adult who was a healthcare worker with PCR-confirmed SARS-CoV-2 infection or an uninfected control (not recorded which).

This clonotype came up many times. DNA of the CDR3: TGTGCCAGCAGCCAAGAGGTCTGGGGGGCCGTTCCCTACGAGCAGTACTTC. Protein: CASSQEVWGAVPYEQYF. The V and J genes are TRBV14 and TRBJ2-7; D could derive from TRBD1 or TRBD2 (6 bases each). Trimming removed 0 bases from V and 2 bases from J, with 17 bases in between. The germline CDR1 and CDR2 sequences are SGHDN and FVKESK. The CDR3 is 17 amino acids.

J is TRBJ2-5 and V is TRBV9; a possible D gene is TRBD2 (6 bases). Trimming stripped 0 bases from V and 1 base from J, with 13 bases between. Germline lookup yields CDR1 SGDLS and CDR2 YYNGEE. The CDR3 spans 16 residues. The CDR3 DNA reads TGTGCCAGCAGCGTAGAGGGGACGGGAGCCCAAGAGACCCAGTACTTC. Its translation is CASSVEGTGAQETQYF.

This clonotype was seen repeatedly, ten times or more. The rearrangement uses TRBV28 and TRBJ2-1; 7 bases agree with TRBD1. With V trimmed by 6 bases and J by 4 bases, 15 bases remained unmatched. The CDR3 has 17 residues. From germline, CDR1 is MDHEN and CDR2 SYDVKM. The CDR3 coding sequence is TGTGCCAGCAGCTACACCAGGGGGAGCTTTTTTTACAATGAGCAGTTCTTC. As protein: CASSYTRGSFFYNEQFF.

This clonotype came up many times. CDR3: CASRGTATYTDTQYF. The CDR3 coding sequence is TGTGCCAGTAGGGGGACAGCAACCTACACAGATACGCAGTATTTT. The chain links TRBV19 to TRBJ2-3, with 7 bases matching TRBD1. The germline V gene has CDR1 LNHDA and CDR2 SQIVND (reference sequence). The CDR3 is made up of 15 amino acids. The V segment lost 6 bases and the J segment 2 bases; nucleotides outside the gene matches: 8.

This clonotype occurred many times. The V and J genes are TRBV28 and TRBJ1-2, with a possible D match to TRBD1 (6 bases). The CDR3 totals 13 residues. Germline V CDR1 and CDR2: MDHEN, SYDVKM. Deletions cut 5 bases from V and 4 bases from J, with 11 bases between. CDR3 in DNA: TGTGCCAGCAGTCAGACAGGCCCCTATGGCTACACCTTC. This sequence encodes CASSQTGPYGYTF.

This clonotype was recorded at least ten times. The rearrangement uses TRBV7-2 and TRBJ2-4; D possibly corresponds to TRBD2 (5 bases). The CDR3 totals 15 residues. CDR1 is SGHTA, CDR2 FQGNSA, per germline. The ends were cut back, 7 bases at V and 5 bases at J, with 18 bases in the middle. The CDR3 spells CASTLTSRAENIQYF. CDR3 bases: TGTGCCAGCACCTTGACCAGCCGAGCGGAAAACATTCAGTACTTC.

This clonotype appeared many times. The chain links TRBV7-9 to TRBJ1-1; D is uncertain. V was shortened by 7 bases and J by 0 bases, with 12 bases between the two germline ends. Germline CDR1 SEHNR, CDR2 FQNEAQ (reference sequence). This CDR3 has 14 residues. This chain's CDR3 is CASTHNNMNTEAFF. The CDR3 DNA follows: TGTGCCAGCACCCACAATAATATGAACACTGAAGCTTTCTTT.

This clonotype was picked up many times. The CDR3 DNA is TGTGCCAGCAAAAAACGGACTAGCGGGAGAAGTTACGAGCAGTACTTC. Its translation: CASKKRTSGRSYEQYF. The chain uses TRBV27 and TRBJ2-7; 13 bases map to TRBD2. The germline CDR1 and CDR2 sequences are MNHEY and SMNVEV (reference sequence). Losses at the gene ends were 7 bases for V and 4 bases for J; bases not matched to a gene: 10. This CDR3 contains 16 residues.

The chain's CDR3 is CASSVRQGTDSPLHF. In DNA, the CDR3 is TGTGCCAGCAGCGTTAGGCAGGGGACTGATTCACCCCTCCACTTT. The chain is built from TRBV9 and TRBJ1-6; the D gene is possibly TRBD1 (6 bases). CDR1 is SGDLS, CDR2 YYNGEE, per germline. The CDR3 runs 15 residues. The V end lost 2 bases, the J end lost 8 bases, and 14 bases lay between the germline ends.

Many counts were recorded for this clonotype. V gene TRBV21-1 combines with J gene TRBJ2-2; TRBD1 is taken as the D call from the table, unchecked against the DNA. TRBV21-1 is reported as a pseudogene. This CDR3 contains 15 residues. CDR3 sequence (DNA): TGTGCCAGCAGCTCCTCGAAGGGGGCTTCGGGGGAGCTGTTTTTT. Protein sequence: CASSSSKGASGELFF.

The CDR3 DNA follows: TGTGCCAGCTCACAAGGGGAGTTTGCCTATGGCTACACCTTC. Translated: CASSQGEFAYGYTF. The J gene is TRBJ1-2, the V gene TRBV18; perhaps TRBD1 as D (5 bases). V was cut by 4 bases and J by 4 bases, with 13 bases left in between. CDR1 KGHSH and CDR2 LQKENI come from the germline V gene. CDR3 length: 14 residues. Full variable domain (rest looked up from reference TRBV18 and TRBJ1-2): NAGVMQNPRHLVRRRGQEARLRCSPMKGHSHVYWYRQLPEEGLKFMVYLQKENIIDESGMPKERFSAEFPKEGPSILRIQQVVRGDSAAYFCASSQGEFAYGYTFGSGTRLTVV.

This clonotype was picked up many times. The CDR3 DNA follows: TGTGCCAGCAAAAAGGACGGGACCAACACTGAAGCTTTCTTT. Protein sequence: CASKKDGTNTEAFF. J is TRBJ1-1 and V is TRBV6-2 or TRBV6-3, with D maybe TRBD1 (5 bases). In germline, CDR1 is MNHEY, CDR2 SVGEGT. The V end lost 7 bases, the J end lost 2 bases, and 14 bases lay between the germline ends. This CDR3 has 14 residues.

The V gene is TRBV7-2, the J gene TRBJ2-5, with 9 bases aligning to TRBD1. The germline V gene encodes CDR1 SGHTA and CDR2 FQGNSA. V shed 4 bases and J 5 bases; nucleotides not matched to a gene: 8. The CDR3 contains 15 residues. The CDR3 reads CASSSYRGRRETQYF. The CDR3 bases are TGTGCCAGCAGCTCCTACAGGGGGCGTCGGGAGACCCAGTACTTC.

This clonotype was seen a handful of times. CDR3 sequence reads: CASSLTRYQPQHF. CDR3 in DNA: TGTGCCAGCAGTTTAACGAGGTATCAGCCCCAGCATTTT. The rearrangement links TRBV12-3 or TRBV12-4 to TRBJ1-5; D is unresolved. With 2 bases removed from V and 5 bases from J, the gap between germline ends came to 7 bases. The length of the CDR3 is 13 residues.

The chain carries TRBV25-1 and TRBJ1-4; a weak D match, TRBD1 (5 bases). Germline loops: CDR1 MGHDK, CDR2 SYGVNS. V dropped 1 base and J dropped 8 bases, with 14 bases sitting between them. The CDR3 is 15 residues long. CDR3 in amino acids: CASSEWRGEEEKLFF. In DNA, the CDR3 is TGTGCCAGCAGTGAATGGAGAGGGGAGGAAGAAAAACTGTTTTTT.

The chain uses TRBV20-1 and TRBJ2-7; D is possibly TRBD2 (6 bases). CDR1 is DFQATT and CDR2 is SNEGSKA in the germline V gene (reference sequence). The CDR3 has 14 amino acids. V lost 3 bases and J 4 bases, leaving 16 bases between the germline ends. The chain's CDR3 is CSASILARMYEQYF. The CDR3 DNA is TGCAGTGCTAGCATCCTAGCGAGGATGTACGAGCAGTACTTC.

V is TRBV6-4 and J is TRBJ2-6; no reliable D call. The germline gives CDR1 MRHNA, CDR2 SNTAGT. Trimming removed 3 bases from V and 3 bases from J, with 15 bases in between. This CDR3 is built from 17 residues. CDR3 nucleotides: TGTGCCAGCAGTGATCAACATCCCCCCAATGGGGCCAACGTCCTGACTTTC. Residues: CASSDQHPPNGANVLTF.

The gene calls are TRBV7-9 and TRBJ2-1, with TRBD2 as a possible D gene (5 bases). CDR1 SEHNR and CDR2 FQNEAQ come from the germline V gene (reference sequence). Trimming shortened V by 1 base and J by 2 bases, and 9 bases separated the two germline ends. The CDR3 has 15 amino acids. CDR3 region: CASSLVGSAYNEQFF. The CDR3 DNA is TGTGCCAGCAGCTTAGTAGGTAGCGCCTACAATGAGCAGTTCTTC. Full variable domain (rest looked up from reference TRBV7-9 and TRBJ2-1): DTGVSQNPRHKITKRGQNVTFRCDPISEHNRLYWYRQTLGQGPEFLTYFQNEAQLEKSRLLSDRFSAERPKGSFSTLEIQRTEQGDSAMYLCASSLVGSAYNEQFFGPGTRLTVL.

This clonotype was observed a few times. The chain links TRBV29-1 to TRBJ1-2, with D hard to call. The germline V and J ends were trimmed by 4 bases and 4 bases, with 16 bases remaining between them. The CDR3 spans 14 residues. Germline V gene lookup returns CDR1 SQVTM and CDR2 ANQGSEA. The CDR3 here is CSVGEPGGRYGYTF. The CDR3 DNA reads TGCAGCGTTGGGGAACCCGGCGGACGCTATGGCTACACCTTC.